The 8 T cell receptor beta chains presented below share a single source sample, sequenced in a study of control samples from healthy donors and cancer patients. Method: immunoSEQ multiplex PCR; TCRdb's copy keeps in-frame clones and lacks some. Here the sample spans roughly 98,000 clones, 85% to 95% being singletons. Material for sequencing was blood. The receptor set was obtained from a man aged 18 to 30 in good health.

The chain combines TRBV7-8 with TRBJ2-3; 9 positions agree with TRBD2. This CDR3 is 16 amino acids long. With 0 bases clipped from V and 5 bases from J, the junction kept 6 bases outside the gene matches. Germline V gene lookup returns CDR1 SGHVS and CDR2 FQNEAQ. This CDR3 reads CASSLAAAGGQDTQYF. The DNA for the CDR3 is TGTGCCAGCAGCTTAGCGGCGGCGGGGGGGCAAGATACGCAGTATTTT.

The chain uses TRBV9 and TRBJ1-4; 7 positions agree with TRBD1. The CDR3 length is 16 residues. Trimming cost V 0 bases and J 3 bases; bases outside gene matches: 5. Germline V gives CDR1 SGDLS, CDR2 YYNGEE. In nucleotides, the CDR3 is TGTGCCAGCAGCGTAGGATCAGGGGGAGCTAATGAAAAACTGTTTTTT. It encodes CASSVGSGGANEKLFF.

The rearrangement uses TRBV27 and TRBJ2-2; D remains unclear. The CDR3 covers 15 residues. Germline assignment: CDR1 MNHEY and CDR2 SMNVEV (reference sequence). Trimming pared 2 bases from V and 1 base from J, leaving 8 bases between. The CDR3 coding sequence is TGTGCCAGCAGTTTAGTCTACGTGAACACCGGGGAGCTGTTTTTT. Protein product: CASSLVYVNTGELFF.

The chain uses TRBV28 and TRBJ2-1; 12 bases fit TRBD2. Per germline, CDR1 MDHEN and CDR2 SYDVKM. The CDR3 length is 17 residues. Unmatched junction bases numbered 8, after V lost 4 bases and J lost 4 bases. The CDR3 is CASSSGLAGLLYNEQFF. The CDR3 nucleotides read TGTGCCAGCAGTTCGGGACTAGCGGGCTTACTATACAATGAGCAGTTCTTC. The variable domain in full, completed from reference TRBV28 and TRBJ2-1, reads DVKVTQSSRYLVKRTGEKVFLECVQDMDHENMFWYRQDPGLGLRLIYFSYDVKMKEKGDIPEGYSVSREKKERFSLILESASTNQTSMYLCASSSGLAGLLYNEQFFGPGTRLTVL.

The V call is TRBV5-4, the J call TRBJ1-5; no reliable D call. V lost 1 base and J 4 bases, leaving 9 bases between the germline ends. Germline V gene sequence: CDR1 SGHNT, CDR2 YYREEE (reference sequence). The CDR3 is 14 amino acids. The DNA for the CDR3 is TGTGCCAGCAGCTTGCACGGATTTAATCAGCCCCAGCATTTT. Amino acid sequence: CASSLHGFNQPQHF.

The chain joins TRBV6-4 to TRBJ2-7; either TRBD1 or TRBD2 may fit D (6 bases each). The V end was cut by 6 bases, the J end by 4 bases, with 13 bases between. Germline V lookup: CDR1 MRHNA, CDR2 SNTAGT. The CDR3 covers 13 residues. The CDR3 DNA sequence: TGTGCCAGCAGCGCAGGGGCGGGGTACGAGCAGTACTTC. The encoded protein is CASSAGAGYEQYF.

The chain uses TRBV27 and TRBJ1-3; D gene unclear. V was shortened by 5 bases and J by 0 bases, with 5 bases between the two germline ends. Germline V gene sequence: CDR1 MNHEY, CDR2 SMNVEV (reference sequence). CDR3 length: 13 amino acids. CDR3 residues: CASSPISGNTIYF. The CDR3 nucleotides are TGTGCCAGCAGTCCTATCTCTGGAAACACCATATATTTT.

The CDR3 DNA is TGTGCCAGCAGCCAACTATTGGGGTTAGGTGCAAATGAGCAGTTCTTC. Translation: CASSQLLGLGANEQFF. The V and J genes are TRBV3-1 (or the pseudogene TRBV3-2) and TRBJ2-1, with D unclear. V was shortened by 2 bases and J by 7 bases, with 18 bases between the two germline ends. The CDR3 covers 16 residues. Germline lookup yields CDR1 LGHDT and CDR2 YNNKEL (reference sequence).